The 5 T cell receptor beta chains reported below all come from one sample, sequenced in a study of blood T cells in healthy people across ages. For the second PCR, which ran for roughly 7 to 11 cycles, a sample-barcoded 5' primer and a J-beta primer mix were used. One entry per CDR3 protein results from TCRdb running MiXCR on the 5' RACE reads. This table has hundreds of thousands of distinct CDR3 sequences, around 20% appearing once. The sample taken for sequencing was blood. These receptors all come from a man in his 70s in good health.

J is TRBJ2-5 and V is TRBV7-3; D call uncertain. V was clipped by 5 bases and J by 4 bases, with 11 bases between them. CDR1 SGHTA and CDR2 FQGTGA come from the germline V gene. There are 13 residues in the CDR3. CDR3 loop: CASSPSVTETQYF. The CDR3 coding sequence is TGTGCCAGCAGCCCATCCGTAACAGAGACCCAGTACTTC.

This clonotype occurred a few times. The chain combines TRBV20-1 with TRBJ2-1; 8 positions match TRBD2. V gave up 0 bases and J gave up 7 bases; unmatched junction bases: 8. This CDR3 has 15 residues. The germline CDR1 and CDR2 sequences are DFQATT and SNEGSKA (reference sequence). The CDR3 loop is CSARERTSWSNEQFF. The CDR3 DNA follows: TGCAGTGCTAGAGAAAGGACTAGCTGGTCAAATGAGCAGTTCTTC.

The V and J genes are TRBV9 and TRBJ2-5; D unresolved. CDR1 is SGDLS, CDR2 YYNGEE, per germline. Trimming shortened V by 7 bases and J by 5 bases, and 15 bases separated the two germline ends. This CDR3 is 13 amino acids long. CDR3 DNA sequence: TGTGCCAGCTGCCCTGCTCGCTGGGAGACCCAGTACTTC. It specifies CASCPARWETQYF.

The rearrangement joins TRBV12-3 or TRBV12-4 to TRBJ2-2; TRBD1 is a possible D gene (6 bases). The CDR3 loop spans 17 amino acids. V was cut by 3 bases and J by 5 bases, with 19 bases left in between. The CDR3 DNA reads TGTGCCAGCAGTTTGTTGGGGGCGCTTGGTAGGACCGGGGAGCTGTTTTTT. Amino acid sequence: CASSLLGALGRTGELFF.

J is TRBJ1-2 and V is TRBV12-3 or TRBV12-4, with 7 bases matching TRBD1. CDR3 length: 13 residues. With 6 bases clipped from V and 4 bases from J, the junction kept 5 bases outside the gene matches. The CDR3 protein is CASSTGVFYGYTF. As DNA, the CDR3 is TGTGCCAGCAGCACAGGGGTCTTCTATGGCTACACCTTC.